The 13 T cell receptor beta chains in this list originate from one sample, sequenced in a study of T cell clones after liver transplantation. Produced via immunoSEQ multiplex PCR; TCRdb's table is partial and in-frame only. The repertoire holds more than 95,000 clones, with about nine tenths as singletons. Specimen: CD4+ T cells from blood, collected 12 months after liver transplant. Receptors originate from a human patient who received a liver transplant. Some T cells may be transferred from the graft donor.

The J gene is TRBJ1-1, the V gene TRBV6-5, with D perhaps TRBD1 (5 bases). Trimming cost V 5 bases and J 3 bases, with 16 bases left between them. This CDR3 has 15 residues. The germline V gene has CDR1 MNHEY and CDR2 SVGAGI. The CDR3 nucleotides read TGTGCCAGCAGTCGAGGGACGGTTGATGACACTGAAGCTTTCTTT. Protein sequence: CASSRGTVDDTEAFF.

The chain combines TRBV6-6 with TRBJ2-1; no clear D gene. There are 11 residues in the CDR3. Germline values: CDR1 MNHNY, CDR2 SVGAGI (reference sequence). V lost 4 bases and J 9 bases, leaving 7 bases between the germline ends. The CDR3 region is CASSSGGEQFF. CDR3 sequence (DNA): TGTGCCAGCAGTTCAGGCGGTGAGCAGTTCTTC.

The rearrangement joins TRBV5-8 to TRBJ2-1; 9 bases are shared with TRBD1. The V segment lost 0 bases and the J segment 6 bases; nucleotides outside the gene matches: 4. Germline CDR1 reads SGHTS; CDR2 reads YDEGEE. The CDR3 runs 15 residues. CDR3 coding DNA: TGTGCCAGCAGCTTGGGGGGACAGGGTAGCAATGAGCAGTTCTTC. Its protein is CASSLGGQGSNEQFF.

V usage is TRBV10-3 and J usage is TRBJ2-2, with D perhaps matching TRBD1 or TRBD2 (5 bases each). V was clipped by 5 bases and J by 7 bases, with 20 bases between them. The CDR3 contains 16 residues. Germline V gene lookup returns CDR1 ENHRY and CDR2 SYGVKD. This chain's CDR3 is CAISITPGPDFGELFF. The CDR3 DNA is TGTGCCATCAGTATAACACCGGGACCCGATTTCGGGGAGCTGTTTTTT.

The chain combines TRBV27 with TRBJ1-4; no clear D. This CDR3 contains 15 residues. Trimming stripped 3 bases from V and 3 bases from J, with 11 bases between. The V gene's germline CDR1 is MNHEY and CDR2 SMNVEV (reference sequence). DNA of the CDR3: TGTGCCAGCAGTTTTCGGACGGAGGCTAATGAAAAACTGTTTTTT. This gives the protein CASSFRTEANEKLFF.

CDR3 amino acids: CASTEGSGGQETQYF. The CDR3 nucleotides read TGTGCCAGCACGGAGGGGTCCGGAGGACAAGAGACCCAGTACTTC. The V call is TRBV2, the J call TRBJ2-5, with D possibly being TRBD2 (6 bases). The length of the CDR3 is 15 residues. V lost 7 bases, J lost 2 bases, and 17 bases lay in between. Looked up from germline, CDR1 is SNHLY and CDR2 is FYNNEI.

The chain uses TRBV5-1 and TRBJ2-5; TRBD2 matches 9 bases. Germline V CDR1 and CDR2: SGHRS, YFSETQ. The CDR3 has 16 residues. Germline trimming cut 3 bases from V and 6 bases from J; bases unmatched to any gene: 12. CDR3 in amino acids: CASSWGTSSSGKTQYF. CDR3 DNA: TGCGCCAGCAGCTGGGGGACTAGCTCCTCCGGAAAGACCCAGTACTTC.

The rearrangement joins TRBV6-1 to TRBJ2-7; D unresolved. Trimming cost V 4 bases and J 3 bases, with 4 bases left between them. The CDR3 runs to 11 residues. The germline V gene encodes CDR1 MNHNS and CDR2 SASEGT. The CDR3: CASSAGYEQYF. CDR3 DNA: TGTGCCAGCAGTGCGGGCTACGAGCAGTACTTC.

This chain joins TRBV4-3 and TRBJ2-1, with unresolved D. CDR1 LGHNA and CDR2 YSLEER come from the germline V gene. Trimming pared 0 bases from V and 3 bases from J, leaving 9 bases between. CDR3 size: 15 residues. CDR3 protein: CASSQERVSYNEQFF. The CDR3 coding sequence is TGCGCCAGCAGCCAAGAAAGGGTCAGCTACAATGAGCAGTTCTTC.

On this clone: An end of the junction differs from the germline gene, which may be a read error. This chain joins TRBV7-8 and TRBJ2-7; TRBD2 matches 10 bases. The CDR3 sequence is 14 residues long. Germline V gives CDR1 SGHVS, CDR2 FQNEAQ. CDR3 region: CASSLDGTSDRGDF. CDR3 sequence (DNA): TGTGCCAGCAGCTTAGACGGGACTAGCGACCGTGGGGACTTC.

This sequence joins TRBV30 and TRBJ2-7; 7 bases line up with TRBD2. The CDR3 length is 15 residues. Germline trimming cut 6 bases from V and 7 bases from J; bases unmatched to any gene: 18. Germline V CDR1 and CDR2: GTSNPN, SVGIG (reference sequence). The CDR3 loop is CACLAGEGGPGEQYF. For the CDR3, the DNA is TGTGCCTGTCTCGCCGGGGAGGGAGGGCCAGGTGAGCAGTACTTC.

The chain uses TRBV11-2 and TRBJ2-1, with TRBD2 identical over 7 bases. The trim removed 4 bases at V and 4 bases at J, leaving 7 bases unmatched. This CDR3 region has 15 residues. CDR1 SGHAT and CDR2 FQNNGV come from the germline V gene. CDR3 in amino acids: CASSSQREGYNEQFF. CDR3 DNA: TGTGCCAGCAGCTCCCAAAGGGAGGGGTACAATGAGCAGTTCTTC. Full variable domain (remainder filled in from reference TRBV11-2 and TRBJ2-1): EAGVAQSPRYKIIEKRQSVAFWCNPISGHATLYWYQQILGQGPKLLIQFQNNGVVDDSQLPKDRFSAERLKGVDSTLKIQPAKLEDSAVYLCASSSQREGYNEQFFGPGTRLTVL.

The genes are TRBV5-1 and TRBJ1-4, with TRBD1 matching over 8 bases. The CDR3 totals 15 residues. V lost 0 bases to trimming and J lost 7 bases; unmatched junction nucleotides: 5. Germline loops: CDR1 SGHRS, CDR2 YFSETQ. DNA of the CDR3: TGCGCCAGCAGCTTGGACCCAGGGGGCGGTGAAAAACTGTTTTTT. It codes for CASSLDPGGGEKLFF.